Listed below are T cell receptor beta chains from one sample, sequenced in a study of cytomegalovirus exposure and HLA in healthy donors. The protocol was immunoSEQ multiplex PCR, while the TCRdb copy is restricted to in-frame clones and leaves out a portion. The table records about 21,000 clones, around 77% of them present only once. The sample consisted of PBMCs. These receptors came from a man aged 60 to 75 in good health and CMV-seronegative. The CDR3 runs from the conserved cysteine through the conserved F or W.

V	J	CDR3
TRBV7-9	TRBJ1-2	CSSSPTGYGYTF
TRBV4-1	TRBJ2-7	CASSRSGIENYEQYF
TRBV6-4	TRBJ2-3	CASSDSGPDTQYF
TRBV9	TRBJ2-6	CASSVGSGANVLTF
TRBV11-2	TRBJ1-2	CASSLASGQGYTF
TRBV29-1	TRBJ2-3	CSVAGTGYDTQYF
TRBV5-6	TRBJ2-2	CASSLRRELYTGELFF
TRBV11-2	TRBJ2-5	CASSPRTSGSQTQYF
TRBV2	TRBJ2-6	CASTVQGLTGANVLTF
TRBV2	TRBJ2-4	CASGGLAGEAKNIQYF
TRBV5-6	TRBJ2-7	CASSSGLKSSYEQYF
TRBV12-5	TRBJ2-1	CASGLDRGEVGLAGIHSYNEQFF
TRBV6-5	TRBJ1-3	CASRSQGFSGNTIYF
TRBV6-5	TRBJ1-1	CASCPRRGTEAFF
TRBV7-3	TRBJ2-3	CASSRAGDGTDTQYF
TRBV27	TRBJ2-7	CASSFSGSAYEQYF
TRBV25-1	TRBJ1-3	CASSESGGPGGNTIYF
TRBV5-4	TRBJ1-2	CASSFLGGAGGYTF
TRBV9	TRBJ1-4	CASNTYPGGINEKLFF
TRBV18	TRBJ2-7	CASSPLRQGRDEQYF
TRBV28	TRBJ2-3	CASSLTSGRASDTQYF
TRBV5-1	TRBJ1-2	CASSLAQGGIGYTF
TRBV28	TRBJ2-2	CASRDGTSGISANTGELFF
TRBV6-1	TRBJ2-2	CASSIGRNTGELFF